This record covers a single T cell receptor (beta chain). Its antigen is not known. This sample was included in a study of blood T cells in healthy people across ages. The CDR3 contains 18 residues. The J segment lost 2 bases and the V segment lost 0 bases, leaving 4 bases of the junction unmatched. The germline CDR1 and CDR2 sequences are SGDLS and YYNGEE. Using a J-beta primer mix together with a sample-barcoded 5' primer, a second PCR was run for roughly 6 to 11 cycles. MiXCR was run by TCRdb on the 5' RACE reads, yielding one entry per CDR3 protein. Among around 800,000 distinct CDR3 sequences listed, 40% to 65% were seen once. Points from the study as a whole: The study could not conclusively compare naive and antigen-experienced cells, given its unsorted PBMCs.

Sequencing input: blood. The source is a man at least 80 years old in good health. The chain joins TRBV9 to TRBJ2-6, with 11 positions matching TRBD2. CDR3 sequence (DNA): TGTGCCAGCAGCGTAGAACTAGCGGGAGTTCCTGGGGCCAACGTCCTGACTTTC. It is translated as CASSVELAGVPGANVLTF.